This T cell receptor (beta chain) was obtained from a study of cytomegalovirus exposure and HLA in healthy donors. Study observations and caveats: The study recorded 160 or so TCR beta chains that were cytomegalovirus-associated.

CDR3 length: 13 residues. Germline CDR1 and CDR2: LNHDA and SQIVND (reference sequence). The V segment lost 7 bases and the J segment 7 bases; nucleotides outside the gene matches: 6. Donors were nominally healthy when sampled, though unrecorded immune exposures were likely. PCR primers comprised 60 Vbeta and 13 Jbeta primers. Sequencing used immunoSEQ multiplex PCR; TCRdb keeps in-frame clones, though not all of them. The data contain 85,000 to 130,000 clones, roughly four fifths of them singletons. Turning to this clone: Its antigen is unknown.

The sequenced sample consisted of PBMCs. This TCR derives from a woman in her forties or fifties in good health and CMV-seropositive. The chain carries TRBV19 and TRBJ2-1, with 8 bases that match TRBD1. In nucleotides, the CDR3 is TGTGCCAGTACGGTTACAGGGGGGAATGAGCAGTTCTTC. Amino acid sequence: CASTVTGGNEQFF.